This TCR beta chain was documented in a study of T-cell reconstitution after alpha-beta-depleted transplantation in children. The library targeted TCRbeta and was prepared with unique molecular identifiers. TCRdb reprocessed the PCR reads with MiXCR, giving one entry per CDR3 protein. The repertoire consists of some 590,000 distinct CDR3 sequences, with about 10% occurring once and the leading ten covering roughly 4%. This clonotype was seen a handful of times. Sequenced here: PBMCs from the stem cell graft donor, sampled from the stem cell graft. The origin of this receptor is a human donor who donated a stem cell graft to a child with acute myeloid leukemia.

Here the CDR3 DNA reads TGTGCCAGCAGCATCACCGGGACATCGACCTACGAGCAGTACTTC. This translates into CASSITGTSTYEQYF. The V call is TRBV12-3 or TRBV12-4, the J call TRBJ2-7, with D perhaps TRBD1 (6 bases). Trimming cost V 6 bases and J 2 bases, with 17 bases left between them. The CDR3 is 15 residues long.